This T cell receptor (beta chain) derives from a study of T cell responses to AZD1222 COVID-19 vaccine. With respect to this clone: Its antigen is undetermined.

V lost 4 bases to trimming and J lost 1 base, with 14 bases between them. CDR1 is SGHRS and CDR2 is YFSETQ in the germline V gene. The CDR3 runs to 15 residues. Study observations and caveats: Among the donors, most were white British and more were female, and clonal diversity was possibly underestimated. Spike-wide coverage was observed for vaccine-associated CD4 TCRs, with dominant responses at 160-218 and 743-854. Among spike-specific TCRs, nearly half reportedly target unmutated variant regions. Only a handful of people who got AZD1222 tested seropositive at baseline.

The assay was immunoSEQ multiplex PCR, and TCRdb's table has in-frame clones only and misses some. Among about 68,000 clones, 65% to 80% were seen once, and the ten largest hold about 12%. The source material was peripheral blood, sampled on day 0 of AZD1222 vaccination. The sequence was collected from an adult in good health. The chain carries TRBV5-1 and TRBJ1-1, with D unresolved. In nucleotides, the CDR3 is TGCGCCAGCAGCCCAGAGCCTGCTCGGAACACTGAAGCTTTCTTT. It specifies CASSPEPARNTEAFF.